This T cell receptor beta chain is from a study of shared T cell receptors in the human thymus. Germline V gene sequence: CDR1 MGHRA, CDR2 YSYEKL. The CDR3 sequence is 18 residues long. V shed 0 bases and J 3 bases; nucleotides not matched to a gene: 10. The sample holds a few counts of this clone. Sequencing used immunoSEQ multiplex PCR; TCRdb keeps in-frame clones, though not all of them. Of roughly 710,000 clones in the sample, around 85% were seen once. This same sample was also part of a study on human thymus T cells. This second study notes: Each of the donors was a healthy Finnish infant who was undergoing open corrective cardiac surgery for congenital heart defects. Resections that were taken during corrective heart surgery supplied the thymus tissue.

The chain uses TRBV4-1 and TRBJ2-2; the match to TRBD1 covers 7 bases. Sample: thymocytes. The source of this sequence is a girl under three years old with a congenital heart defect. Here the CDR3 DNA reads TGCGCCAGCAGCCAAGAGGCATCAGACAGGGTGGACACCGGGGAGCTGTTTTTT. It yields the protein CASSQEASDRVDTGELFF.